The present entry profiles one T cell receptor beta chain with its context. Its antigen is undetermined. Time point in this sample: after neoadjuvant nivolumab, at surgical resection. These data are taken from a study of neoadjuvant anti-PD-1 for oral cavity cancer. Study context: Non-progressing patients received a fourth nivolumab dose near day 43, then surgery on days 50-56. The study, taken as a whole, reports: Only a few patients per response group were TCR-analyzed; validation needed. After neoadjuvant nivolumab, PBMC T cell clonality was significantly higher in non-responders than responders.

Blood libraries mostly used about 0.5 ug genomic DNA, six replicates each. This table comes from immunoSEQ multiplex PCR, and its TCRdb copy is limited to in-frame clones, with some not included. Here the sample spans 63,000 or so clones, about 90% being singletons. The V and J ends lost 6 bases and 8 bases respectively, with 5 bases between them. Per germline, CDR1 DFQATT and CDR2 SNEGSKA (reference sequence). This CDR3 is built from 9 residues. This sample comprised PBMCs, obtained after nivolumab (anti-PD-1) treatment. The chain employs TRBV20-1 and TRBJ2-1; D remains unclear. The TCR sequence derives from a person between 40 and 80 years old with oral cavity squamous cell carcinoma. The CDR3 region is CSATHEQFF. For the CDR3, the DNA is TGCAGTGCCACTCATGAGCAGTTCTTC.